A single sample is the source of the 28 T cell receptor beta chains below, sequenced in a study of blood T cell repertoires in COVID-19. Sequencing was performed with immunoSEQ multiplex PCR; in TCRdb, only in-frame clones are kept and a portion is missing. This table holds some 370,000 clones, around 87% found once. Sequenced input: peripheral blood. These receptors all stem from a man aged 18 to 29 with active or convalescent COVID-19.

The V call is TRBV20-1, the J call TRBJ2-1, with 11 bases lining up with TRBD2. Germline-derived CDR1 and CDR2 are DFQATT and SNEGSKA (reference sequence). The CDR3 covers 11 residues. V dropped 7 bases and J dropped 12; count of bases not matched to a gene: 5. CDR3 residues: CSVAGGFGQFF. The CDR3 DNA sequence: TGCAGTGTAGCGGGGGGGTTTGGGCAGTTCTTC.

The CDR3 bases are TGTGCCAGCAGTTACGGGACAGGGAACCAGCCCCAGCATTTT. Its protein is CASSYGTGNQPQHF. J is TRBJ1-5 and V is TRBV6-2 or TRBV6-3; 9 nucleotides agree with TRBD1. CDR1 and CDR2 from the germline V gene are MNHEY and SVGEGT. The CDR3 sequence is 14 residues long. V trimming: 2 bases; J trimming: 7 bases; junction bases outside the gene matches: 3.

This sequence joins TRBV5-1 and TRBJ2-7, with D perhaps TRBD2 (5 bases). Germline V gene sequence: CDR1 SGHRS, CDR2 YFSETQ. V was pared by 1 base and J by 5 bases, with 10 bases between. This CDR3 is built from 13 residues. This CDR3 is CASSLLRGDEQYF. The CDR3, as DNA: TGCGCCAGCAGCTTGCTCCGGGGTGACGAGCAGTACTTC.

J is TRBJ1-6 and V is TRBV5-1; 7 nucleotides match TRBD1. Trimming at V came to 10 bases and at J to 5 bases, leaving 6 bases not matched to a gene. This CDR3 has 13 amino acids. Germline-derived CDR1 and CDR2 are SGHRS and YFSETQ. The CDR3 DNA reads TGCGCCTCCACAGGGGCCGATAATTCACCCCTCCACTTT. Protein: CASTGADNSPLHF. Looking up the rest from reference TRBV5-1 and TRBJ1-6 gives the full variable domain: KAGVTQTPRYLIKTRGQQVTLSCSPISGHRSVSWYQQTPGQGLQFLFEYFSETQRNKGNFPGRFSGRQFSNSRSEMNVSTLELGDSALYLCASTGADNSPLHFGNGTRLTVT.

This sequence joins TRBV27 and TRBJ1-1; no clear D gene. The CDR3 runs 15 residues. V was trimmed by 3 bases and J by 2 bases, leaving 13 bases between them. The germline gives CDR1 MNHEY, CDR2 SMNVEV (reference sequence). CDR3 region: CASSFLDGINTEAFF. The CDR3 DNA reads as TGTGCCAGCAGTTTCTTAGACGGGATCAACACTGAAGCTTTCTTT.

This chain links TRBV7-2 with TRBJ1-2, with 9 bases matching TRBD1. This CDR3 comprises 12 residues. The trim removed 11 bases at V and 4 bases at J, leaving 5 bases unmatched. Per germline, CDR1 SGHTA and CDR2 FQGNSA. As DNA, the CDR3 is TGTGCCGGGGACAGGGCGGGCTATGGCTACACCTTC. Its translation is CAGDRAGYGYTF.

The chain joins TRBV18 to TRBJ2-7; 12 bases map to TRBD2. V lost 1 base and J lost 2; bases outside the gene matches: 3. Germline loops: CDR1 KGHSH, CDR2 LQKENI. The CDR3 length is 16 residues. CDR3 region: CASSPQRLAGAYEQYF. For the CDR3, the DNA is TGTGCCAGCTCACCACAGAGACTAGCGGGGGCCTACGAGCAGTACTTC.

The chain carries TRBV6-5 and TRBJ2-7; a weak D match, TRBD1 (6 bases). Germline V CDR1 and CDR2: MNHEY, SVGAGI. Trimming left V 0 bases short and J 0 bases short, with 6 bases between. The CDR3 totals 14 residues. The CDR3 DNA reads TGTGCCAGCAGTTACTCAGGGGGCTCCTACGAGCAGTACTTC. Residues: CASSYSGGSYEQYF.

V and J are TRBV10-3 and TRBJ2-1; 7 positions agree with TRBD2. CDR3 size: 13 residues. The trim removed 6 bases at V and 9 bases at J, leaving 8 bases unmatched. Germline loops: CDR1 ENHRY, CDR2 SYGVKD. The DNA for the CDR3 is TGTGCCATCAGCCCCGGGGAGGGTCGTGAGCAGTTCTTC. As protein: CAISPGEGREQFF.

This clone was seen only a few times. The CDR3 nucleotides are TGTGCCAGCTCACCTGGCGGGGGACTTGATGGCTACACCTTC. Translating gives CASSPGGGLDGYTF. The V gene is TRBV18, the J gene TRBJ1-2; maybe TRBD1 (5 bases). From germline, CDR1 is KGHSH and CDR2 LQKENI. The CDR3 extends over 14 amino acids. The germline V and J ends were trimmed by 3 bases and 6 bases, with 14 bases remaining between them.

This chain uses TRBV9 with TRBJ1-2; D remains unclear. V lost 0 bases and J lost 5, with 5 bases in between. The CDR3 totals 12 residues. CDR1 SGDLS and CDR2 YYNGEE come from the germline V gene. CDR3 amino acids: CASSVAGYGYTF. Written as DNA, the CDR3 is TGTGCCAGCAGCGTAGCGGGGTATGGCTACACCTTC.

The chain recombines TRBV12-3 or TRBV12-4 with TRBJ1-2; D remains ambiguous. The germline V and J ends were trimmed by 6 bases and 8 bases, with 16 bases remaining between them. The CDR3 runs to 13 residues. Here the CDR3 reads CASRFGVTPGYTF. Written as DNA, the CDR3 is TGTGCCAGCAGATTCGGGGTCACGCCAGGCTACACCTTC.

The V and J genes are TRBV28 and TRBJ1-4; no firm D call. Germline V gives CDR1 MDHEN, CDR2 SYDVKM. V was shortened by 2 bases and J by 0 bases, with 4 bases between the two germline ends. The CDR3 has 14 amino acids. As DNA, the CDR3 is TGTGCCAGCAGTTTAAGCCCAACTAATGAAAAACTGTTTTTT. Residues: CASSLSPTNEKLFF.

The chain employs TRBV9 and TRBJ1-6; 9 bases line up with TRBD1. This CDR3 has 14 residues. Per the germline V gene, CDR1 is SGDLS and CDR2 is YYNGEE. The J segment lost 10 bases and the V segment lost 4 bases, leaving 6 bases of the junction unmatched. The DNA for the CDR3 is TGTGCCAGCAGCAAACGACAGGGGGACTCACCCCTCCACTTT. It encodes CASSKRQGDSPLHF.

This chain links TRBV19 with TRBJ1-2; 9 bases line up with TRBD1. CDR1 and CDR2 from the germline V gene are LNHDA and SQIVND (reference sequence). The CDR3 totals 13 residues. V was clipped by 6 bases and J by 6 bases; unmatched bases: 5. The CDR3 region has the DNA TGTGCCAGTAGCAAGACAGGGGGAGATGGCTACACCTTC. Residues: CASSKTGGDGYTF.

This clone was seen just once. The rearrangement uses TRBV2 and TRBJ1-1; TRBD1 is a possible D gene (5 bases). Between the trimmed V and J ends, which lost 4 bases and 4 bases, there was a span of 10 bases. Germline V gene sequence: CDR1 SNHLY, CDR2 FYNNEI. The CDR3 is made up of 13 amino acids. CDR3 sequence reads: CASSVREGTEAFF. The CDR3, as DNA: TGTGCCAGCAGTGTCAGGGAGGGCACTGAAGCTTTCTTT.

CDR3 sequence reads: CASSYAGGTQETQYF. DNA of the CDR3: TGTGCCAGCAGTTATGCGGGGGGGACCCAAGAGACCCAGTACTTC. This chain links TRBV6-5 with TRBJ2-5; 9 nucleotides line up with TRBD2. Germline V lookup: CDR1 MNHEY, CDR2 SVGAGI. The V segment lost 3 bases and the J segment 1 base; nucleotides outside the gene matches: 3. This CDR3 has 15 amino acids.

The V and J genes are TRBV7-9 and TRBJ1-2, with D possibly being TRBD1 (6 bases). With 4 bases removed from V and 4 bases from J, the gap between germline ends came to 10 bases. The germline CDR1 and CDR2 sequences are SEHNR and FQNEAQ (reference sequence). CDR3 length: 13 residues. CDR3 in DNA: TGTGCCAGCAGCTCCGGGGGGCTCTATGGCTACACCTTC. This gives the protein CASSSGGLYGYTF.

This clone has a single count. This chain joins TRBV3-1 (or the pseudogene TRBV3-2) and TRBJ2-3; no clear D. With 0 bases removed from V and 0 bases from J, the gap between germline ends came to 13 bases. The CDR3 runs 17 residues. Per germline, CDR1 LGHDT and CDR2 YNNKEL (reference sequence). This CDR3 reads CASSQDPPSRSTDTQYF. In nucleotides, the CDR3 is TGTGCCAGCAGCCAAGATCCGCCTAGTCGGAGCACAGATACGCAGTATTTT.

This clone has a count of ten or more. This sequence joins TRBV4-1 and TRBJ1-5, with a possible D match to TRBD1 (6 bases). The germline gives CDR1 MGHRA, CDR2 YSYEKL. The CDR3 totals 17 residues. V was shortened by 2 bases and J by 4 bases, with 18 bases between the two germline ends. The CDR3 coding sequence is TGCGCCAGCAGCCAACACGATAAGGACAGTAAAAATCAGCCCCAGCATTTT. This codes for CASSQHDKDSKNQPQHF.

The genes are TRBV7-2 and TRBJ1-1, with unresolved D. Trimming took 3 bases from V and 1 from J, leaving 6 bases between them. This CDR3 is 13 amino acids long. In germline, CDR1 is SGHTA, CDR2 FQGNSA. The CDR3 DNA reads TGTGCCAGCAGCTTGCTCAGGAACACTGAAGCTTTCTTT. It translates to CASSLLRNTEAFF.

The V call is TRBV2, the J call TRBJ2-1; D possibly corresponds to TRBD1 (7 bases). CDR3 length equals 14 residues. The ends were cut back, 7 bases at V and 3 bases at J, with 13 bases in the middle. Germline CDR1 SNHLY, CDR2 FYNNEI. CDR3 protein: CASMIRGDYNEQFF. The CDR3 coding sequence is TGTGCCAGCATGATCAGGGGGGACTACAATGAGCAGTTCTTC.

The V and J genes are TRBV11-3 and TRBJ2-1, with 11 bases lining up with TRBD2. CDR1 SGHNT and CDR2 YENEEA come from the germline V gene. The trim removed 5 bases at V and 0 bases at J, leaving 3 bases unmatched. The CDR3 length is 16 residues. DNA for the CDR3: TGTGCCAGCAGCCCCGGGACTAGCGGCTCCTACAATGAGCAGTTCTTC. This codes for CASSPGTSGSYNEQFF.

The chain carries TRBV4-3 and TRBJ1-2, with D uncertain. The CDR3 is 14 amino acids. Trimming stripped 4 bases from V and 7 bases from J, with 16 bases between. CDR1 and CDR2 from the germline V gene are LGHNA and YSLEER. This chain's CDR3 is CASSPTVDYGGYTF. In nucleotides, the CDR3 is TGCGCCAGCAGCCCGACGGTCGACTATGGTGGCTACACCTTC.

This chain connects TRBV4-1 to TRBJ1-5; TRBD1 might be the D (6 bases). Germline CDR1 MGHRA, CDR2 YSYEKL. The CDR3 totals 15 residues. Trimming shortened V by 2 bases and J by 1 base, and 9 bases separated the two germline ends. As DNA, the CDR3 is TGCGCCAGCAGCCAAACAGGGTCGAGCAATCAGCCCCAGCATTTT. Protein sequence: CASSQTGSSNQPQHF.

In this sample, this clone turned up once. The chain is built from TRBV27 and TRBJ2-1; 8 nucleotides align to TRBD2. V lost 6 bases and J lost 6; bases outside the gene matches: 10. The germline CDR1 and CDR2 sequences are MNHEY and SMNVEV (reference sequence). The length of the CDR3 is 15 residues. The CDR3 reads CASRGWAGLVNEQFF. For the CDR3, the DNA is TGTGCCAGCAGGGGTTGGGCGGGACTAGTCAATGAGCAGTTCTTC.

DNA of the CDR3: TGTGCCAGCAGCCCACTCCCGGAGGGCCATGAGCAGTTCTTC. Protein: CASSPLPEGHEQFF. The rearrangement links TRBV7-2 to TRBJ2-1; TRBD2 might be the D (6 bases). Per germline, CDR1 SGHTA and CDR2 FQGNSA. Trimming took off 5 bases at V and 8 bases at J, with 16 bases between the two ends. The CDR3 is made up of 14 amino acids.

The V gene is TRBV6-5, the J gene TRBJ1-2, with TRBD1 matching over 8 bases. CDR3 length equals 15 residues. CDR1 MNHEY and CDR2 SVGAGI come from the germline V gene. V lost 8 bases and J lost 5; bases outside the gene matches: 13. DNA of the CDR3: TGTGCCAGCGCAACAGGGGGGCGAGATCTTTATGGCTACACCTTC. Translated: CASATGGRDLYGYTF.